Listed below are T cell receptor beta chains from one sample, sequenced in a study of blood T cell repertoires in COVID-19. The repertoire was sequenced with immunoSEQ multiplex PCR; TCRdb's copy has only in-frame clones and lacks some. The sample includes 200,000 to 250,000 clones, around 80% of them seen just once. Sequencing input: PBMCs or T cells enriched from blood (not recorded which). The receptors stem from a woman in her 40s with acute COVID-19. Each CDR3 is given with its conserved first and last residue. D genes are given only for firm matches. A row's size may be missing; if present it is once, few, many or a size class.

cdr3_aa: CASSHRGSYGYTF; cdr3_nt: TGTGCCAGCAGTCACAGGGGGAGTTATGGCTACACCTTC; v_call: TRBV27; d_call: TRBD1; j_call: TRBJ1-2; clone_size: -
cdr3_aa: CASSQDPGTGVLSGNTIYF; cdr3_nt: TGTGCCAGCAGCCAAGATCCCGGGACAGGGGTCCTCTCTGGAAACACCATATATTTT; v_call: TRBV3-1/TRBV3-2; d_call: TRBD1; j_call: TRBJ1-3; clone_size: -
cdr3_aa: CASSLGQGPYGYTF; cdr3_nt: TGCGCCAGCAGCTTGGGACAGGGTCCCTATGGCTACACCTTC; v_call: TRBV5-1; d_call: TRBD1; j_call: TRBJ1-2; clone_size: -
cdr3_aa: CASSLAGTGVRNEQFF; cdr3_nt: TGTGCCAGCAGCTTAGCGGGGACAGGGGTTAGGAATGAGCAGTTCTTC; v_call: TRBV11-3; d_call: TRBD1; j_call: TRBJ2-1; clone_size: -
cdr3_aa: CATSDSIRTDTQYF; cdr3_nt: TGTGCCACCAGTGACTCTATCCGCACAGATACGCAGTATTTT; v_call: TRBV24-1; d_call: -; j_call: TRBJ2-3; clone_size: once
cdr3_aa: CASSLDSGYGYTF; cdr3_nt: TGTGCCAGCAGCTTAGATTCAGGCTATGGCTACACCTTC; v_call: TRBV11-3; d_call: -; j_call: TRBJ1-2; clone_size: -
cdr3_aa: CASSSGLAAYQETQYF; cdr3_nt: TGCGCCAGCAGCTCTGGGCTAGCGGCGTACCAAGAGACCCAGTACTTC; v_call: TRBV5-1; d_call: TRBD2; j_call: TRBJ2-5; clone_size: -
cdr3_aa: CASSYGQGIPTNTIYF; cdr3_nt: TGTGCCAGCAGCTACGGACAGGGTATCCCCACCAACACCATATATTTT; v_call: TRBV7-2; d_call: TRBD1; j_call: TRBJ1-3; clone_size: -
cdr3_aa: CASSLRKTSGDTQYF; cdr3_nt: TGTGCCAGCAGCTTACGGAAGACTAGCGGAGATACGCAGTATTTT; v_call: TRBV7-9; d_call: TRBD2; j_call: TRBJ2-3; clone_size: -
cdr3_aa: CSSGRAADTQYF; cdr3_nt: TGCAGCTCCGGGAGGGCCGCAGATACGCAGTATTTT; v_call: TRBV29-1; d_call: TRBD2; j_call: TRBJ2-3; clone_size: -
cdr3_aa: CASSDPRRVNQPQHF; cdr3_nt: TGTGCCAGCAGTGATCCGAGACGGGTAAATCAGCCCCAGCATTTT; v_call: TRBV2; d_call: -; j_call: TRBJ1-5; clone_size: -
cdr3_aa: CASSYLAGPYNEQFF; cdr3_nt: TGTGCCAGCAGTTACTTAGCGGGACCTTACAATGAGCAGTTCTTC; v_call: TRBV6-5; d_call: TRBD2; j_call: TRBJ2-1; clone_size: -
cdr3_aa: CASSLDGLSNQPQHF; cdr3_nt: TGTGCCAGCAGCTTAGACGGGTTAAGCAATCAGCCCCAGCATTTT; v_call: TRBV7-8; d_call: -; j_call: TRBJ1-5; clone_size: -
cdr3_aa: CASSRLAGGPREQFF; cdr3_nt: TGTGCCAGCAGTCGACTAGCGGGAGGGCCGCGGGAGCAGTTCTTC; v_call: TRBV28; d_call: TRBD2; j_call: TRBJ2-1; clone_size: -
cdr3_aa: CASSLWEETQYF; cdr3_nt: TGTGCCAGCAGCTTGTGGGAGGAGACCCAGTACTTC; v_call: TRBV5-6; d_call: -; j_call: TRBJ2-5; clone_size: -
cdr3_aa: CASSPGNGYTTEAFF; cdr3_nt: TGTGCCAGCAGCCCAGGGAATGGTTACACCACTGAAGCTTTCTTT; v_call: TRBV28; d_call: -; j_call: TRBJ1-1; clone_size: -
cdr3_aa: CASNKGQGGTEAFF; cdr3_nt: TGTGCCAGCAACAAAGGACAGGGTGGCACTGAAGCTTTCTTT; v_call: TRBV27; d_call: TRBD1; j_call: TRBJ1-1; clone_size: -
cdr3_aa: CASSLLRVSYGYTF; cdr3_nt: TGTGCCAGCAGTTTACTCCGGGTCTCCTATGGCTACACCTTC; v_call: TRBV28; d_call: -; j_call: TRBJ1-2; clone_size: -
cdr3_aa: CASSSNLAQDEKLFF; cdr3_nt: TGTGCCAGCAGCAGTAATTTGGCCCAAGATGAAAAACTGTTTTTT; v_call: TRBV7-9; d_call: -; j_call: TRBJ1-4; clone_size: -
cdr3_aa: CASSFGGGYTF; cdr3_nt: TGTGCCAGCAGTTTTGGGGGCGGCTACACCTTC; v_call: TRBV28; d_call: -; j_call: TRBJ1-2; clone_size: -
cdr3_aa: CASSVVGGLTSTDTQYF; cdr3_nt: TGTGCCAGCAGCGTAGTAGGGGGCCTTACTAGCACAGATACGCAGTATTTT; v_call: TRBV9; d_call: TRBD1; j_call: TRBJ2-3; clone_size: -
cdr3_aa: CASSPNIYEQYF; cdr3_nt: TGTGCCAGCAGCCCTAATATATACGAGCAGTACTTC; v_call: TRBV7-9; d_call: -; j_call: TRBJ2-7; clone_size: few
cdr3_aa: CASSSSGSPYEQYF; cdr3_nt: TGTGCCAGCAGTTCAAGCGGGAGCCCCTACGAGCAGTACTTC; v_call: TRBV28; d_call: TRBD2; j_call: TRBJ2-7; clone_size: -
cdr3_aa: CATSREGLALAKDEQFF; cdr3_nt: TGTGCCACCAGCAGAGAAGGGCTAGCCCTGGCGAAAGATGAGCAGTTCTTC; v_call: TRBV15; d_call: -; j_call: TRBJ2-1; clone_size: -
cdr3_aa: CASSLTGNTGELFF; cdr3_nt: TGTGCCAGCAGCCTGACAGGGAACACCGGGGAGCTGTTTTTT; v_call: TRBV9; d_call: -; j_call: TRBJ2-2; clone_size: -
cdr3_aa: CASSSEYRVRNEQFF; cdr3_nt: TGCGCCAGCAGCTCCGAATACAGGGTTCGAAATGAGCAGTTCTTC; v_call: TRBV5-1; d_call: -; j_call: TRBJ2-1; clone_size: once
cdr3_aa: CASSLAQVNTGELFF; cdr3_nt: TGCGCCAGCAGCTTGGCCCAGGTGAACACCGGGGAGCTGTTTTTT; v_call: TRBV5-1; d_call: -; j_call: TRBJ2-2; clone_size: -
cdr3_aa: CASSSDRGRQETQYF; cdr3_nt: TGTGCCAGCAGTTCCGACAGGGGGCGTCAAGAGACCCAGTACTTC; v_call: TRBV28; d_call: TRBD1; j_call: TRBJ2-5; clone_size: -
cdr3_aa: CASSFGTDSNQPQHF; cdr3_nt: TGTGCCAGCAGCTTCGGGACAGATAGCAATCAGCCCCAGCATTTT; v_call: TRBV7-6; d_call: TRBD1; j_call: TRBJ1-5; clone_size: -
cdr3_aa: CAGNVGNQETQYF; cdr3_nt: TGTGCCGGCAACGTCGGGAACCAAGAGACCCAGTACTTC; v_call: TRBV24-1; d_call: -; j_call: TRBJ2-5; clone_size: -
cdr3_aa: CASSALAIGDTQYF; cdr3_nt: TGTGCCAGCAGCGCCCTCGCGATCGGGGATACGCAGTATTTT; v_call: TRBV9; d_call: -; j_call: TRBJ2-3; clone_size: few
cdr3_aa: CATSPRQANTGELFF; cdr3_nt: TGTGCCACCTCACCGAGACAGGCGAACACCGGGGAGCTGTTTTTT; v_call: TRBV2; d_call: -; j_call: TRBJ2-2; clone_size: -
cdr3_aa: CASSNGGKGYEQYF; cdr3_nt: TGTGCCAGTAGTAATGGGGGGAAGGGCTACGAGCAGTACTTC; v_call: TRBV19; d_call: -; j_call: TRBJ2-7; clone_size: -
cdr3_aa: CSVRQGQNTEAFF; cdr3_nt: TGCAGCGTGAGACAGGGCCAGAACACTGAAGCTTTCTTT; v_call: TRBV29-1; d_call: TRBD1; j_call: TRBJ1-1; clone_size: few
cdr3_aa: CASTHPGVLDTGELFF; cdr3_nt: TGTGCCAGCACCCACCCCGGGGTTCTGGACACCGGGGAGCTGTTTTTT; v_call: TRBV7-9; d_call: -; j_call: TRBJ2-2; clone_size: few